A selection of T cell receptor beta chains follows, all from one sample in a study of blood T cell repertoires in COVID-19. Sequenced by immunoSEQ multiplex PCR; TCRdb stores in-frame clones only, minus some. The table shows some 490,000 clones, with 70% to 90% occurring only once. The specimen sequenced was PBMCs or T cells enriched from blood (not recorded which). Source of these receptors: a woman aged 55 to 70 who had recovered from COVID-19. The conserved cysteine and the conserved F or W are not part of the CDR3 here. A D gene is named only where the DNA matches it firmly. Size is stated for part of the rows, as once, few or many counts, or as a class when the clone is expanded.

d_gene: .; len: 14; abundance: .; v_gene: TRBV7-2; CDR3aa: ASSSGQLTTNEKLF
d_gene: .; len: 13; abundance: .; v_gene: TRBV29-1; CDR3aa: SVPRKEDSGNTIY
d_gene: .; len: 12; abundance: .; v_gene: TRBV5-4; CDR3aa: ASSLFGGDTEAF
d_gene: TRBD2; len: 15; abundance: .; v_gene: TRBV18; CDR3aa: ASTTTSGARGTDTQY
d_gene: .; len: 11; abundance: .; v_gene: TRBV27; CDR3aa: ASSLWPNSPLH
d_gene: .; len: 11; abundance: .; v_gene: TRBV10-2; CDR3aa: ASSPDLNTEAF
d_gene: .; len: 13; abundance: .; v_gene: TRBV3-1/TRBV3-2; CDR3aa: ASSLRIGVNYGYT
d_gene: .; len: 12; abundance: .; v_gene: TRBV5-1; CDR3aa: ASSPETGNTEAF
d_gene: TRBD1; len: 15; abundance: .; v_gene: TRBV27; CDR3aa: ASTPVGQGAFNQPQH
d_gene: .; len: 12; abundance: .; v_gene: TRBV30; CDR3aa: AWKLTGLNTEAF
d_gene: .; len: 12; abundance: .; v_gene: TRBV3-1/TRBV3-2; CDR3aa: ASSQGRGNYGYT
d_gene: .; len: 12; abundance: .; v_gene: TRBV10-2; CDR3aa: ASLRGGTYNEQF
d_gene: TRBD2; len: 14; abundance: .; v_gene: TRBV4-2; CDR3aa: ASSQEGGLAQETQY
d_gene: .; len: 11; abundance: .; v_gene: TRBV6-5; CDR3aa: ASSYPGPGELF
d_gene: .; len: 13; abundance: .; v_gene: TRBV6-6; CDR3aa: ASSYSPGGNQPQH
d_gene: .; len: 12; abundance: .; v_gene: TRBV2; CDR3aa: ASRIIAGNEKLF
d_gene: TRBD1; len: 13; abundance: .; v_gene: TRBV5-1; CDR3aa: ASSFLTGENSPLH
d_gene: .; len: 13; abundance: .; v_gene: TRBV6-5; CDR3aa: ASSNGQGNFYEQY
d_gene: .; len: 11; abundance: .; v_gene: TRBV11-2; CDR3aa: ASTGVRGRGAF
d_gene: TRBD1; len: 13; abundance: .; v_gene: TRBV9; CDR3aa: ASSAWTGESDTQY
d_gene: TRBD1; len: 16; abundance: .; v_gene: TRBV7-8; CDR3aa: ASSLARLQGTAIYEQY
d_gene: TRBD2; len: 15; abundance: once; v_gene: TRBV9; CDR3aa: ASSRRGSGGKSNEQF
d_gene: TRBD1; len: 15; abundance: .; v_gene: TRBV7-9; CDR3aa: ASSLNIGQGSGNTIY
d_gene: .; len: 15; abundance: once; v_gene: TRBV7-2; CDR3aa: ASSLVSVPAYTGELF
d_gene: TRBD1; len: 15; abundance: .; v_gene: TRBV11-3; CDR3aa: ASSLGGGTGGQETQY
d_gene: .; len: 14; abundance: .; v_gene: TRBV5-1; CDR3aa: ASSPAGGGSLSPLH
d_gene: TRBD1; len: 16; abundance: .; v_gene: TRBV12-5; CDR3aa: ASGLVPIRDRGSDGYT
d_gene: TRBD1; len: 11; abundance: .; v_gene: TRBV5-1; CDR3aa: ASRVGGETEAF
d_gene: .; len: 12; abundance: .; v_gene: TRBV5-1; CDR3aa: ASSLERGYTEAF
d_gene: .; len: 13; abundance: .; v_gene: TRBV15; CDR3aa: ATSRVTGINTEAF
d_gene: .; len: 12; abundance: once; v_gene: TRBV5-1; CDR3aa: ASSLGQSTDTQY
d_gene: TRBD2; len: 9; abundance: .; v_gene: TRBV18; CDR3aa: ASSEGGEQY
d_gene: .; len: 13; abundance: .; v_gene: TRBV9; CDR3aa: ASSRFGEGPGGYT
d_gene: .; len: 14; abundance: few; v_gene: TRBV7-8; CDR3aa: ASSPIGGANTGELF
d_gene: .; len: 13; abundance: .; v_gene: TRBV11-2; CDR3aa: ASSLEAVYTGELF